This TCR beta chain emerged from a study of blood T cell repertoires in COVID-19. As for the study in general: From T cells, B-cell-depleted T cells, or PBMCs came the material, which was cDNA or gDNA.

Using immunoSEQ multiplex PCR, the repertoire was profiled, and TCRdb retains in-frame clones only, with some absent. The table lists around 450,000 clones, around nine tenths of them singletons. Trimming took 7 bases from V and 4 from J, leaving 14 bases between them. The CDR3 totals 14 residues. Germline CDR1 and CDR2: ENHRY and SYGVKD. Sample: PBMCs or T cells enriched from blood (not recorded which). The chain has TRBV10-3 and TRBJ1-5; D may be TRBD1 (6 bases). This clonotype originated in a woman aged 18-30 years with acute COVID-19. CDR3 protein: CAIKGQDSNQPQHF. The CDR3 nucleotides read TGTGCCATCAAGGGACAAGATAGTAATCAGCCCCAGCATTTT.